The 13 T cell receptor beta chains below come from one sample, sequenced in a study of blood T cell repertoires in COVID-19 (TCRdb year 2020). Libraries were prepared through the immunoSEQ multiplex PCR assay. TCRdb holds this immuneACCESS table with in-frame rearrangements only. Some clones are missing; in checked studies, unresolved V genes explain under half, and the rest has no known cause. This sample has around 47,000 clones in its table, and 55% to 75% of those were observed once. Approximately 6.2% of the sample is taken by the ten largest. Sequenced sample: peripheral blood. The receptors shown here come from an elderly man with acute or convalescent COVID-19.

The rearrangement joins TRBV19 to TRBJ1-1; 7 nucleotides line up with TRBD1. The CDR3 is made up of 15 amino acids. Germline lookup yields CDR1 LNHDA and CDR2 SQIVND (reference sequence). Trimming took 6 bases from V and 1 from J; bases not matched to a gene: 8. CDR3 sequence (DNA): TGTGCCAGTAGCACCCCGGGACAGCCGAACACTGAAGCTTTCTTT. Its translation is CASSTPGQPNTEAFF.

The CDR3 is CASSLGAGATYEQYF. The DNA of the CDR3 is TGTGCCAGCAGCTTAGGAGCGGGAGCGACCTACGAGCAGTACTTC. The J gene is TRBJ2-7, the V gene TRBV7-8; 8 bases fit TRBD2. J was trimmed by 2 bases and V by 1 base; bases with no gene match: 4. The CDR3 consists of 15 residues. The germline V gene encodes CDR1 SGHVS and CDR2 FQNEAQ.

The chain links TRBV6-6 to TRBJ2-7; 9 bases align to TRBD2. Germline CDR1 MNHNY, CDR2 SVGAGI (reference sequence). V shed 3 bases, J shed 4 bases, and the junction held 4 bases outside the gene matches. This CDR3 region has 14 residues. CDR3 bases: TGTGCCAGCAGTTATGGAGCGGGAGGTTACGAGCAGTACTTC. This sequence encodes CASSYGAGGYEQYF.

The V gene is TRBV7-2, the J gene TRBJ1-2, with a possible D match to TRBD1 (6 bases). The V and J ends lost 1 base and 5 bases respectively, with 20 bases between them. CDR1 SGHTA and CDR2 FQGNSA come from the germline V gene. There are 17 residues in the CDR3. The CDR3 loop reads CASSLVYDLAQGYGYTF. The DNA for the CDR3 is TGTGCCAGCAGCTTAGTTTATGATTTAGCACAGGGTTATGGCTACACCTTC.

The chain employs TRBV11-2 and TRBJ2-2; D is unclear. The CDR3 sequence is 12 residues long. CDR1 SGHAT and CDR2 FQNNGV come from the germline V gene. V gave up 1 base and J gave up 8 bases, with 5 bases separating them. CDR3 coding DNA: TGTGCCAGCAGCTTAGGGAGAGGGGAGCTGTTTTTT. It yields the protein CASSLGRGELFF.

This chain joins TRBV18 and TRBJ2-7; 8 bases are a match to TRBD2. This CDR3 is 14 amino acids long. V dropped 3 bases and J dropped 4; count of bases not matched to a gene: 5. Germline CDR1 reads KGHSH; CDR2 reads LQKENI. The CDR3 nucleotides read TGTGCCAGCTCACCGAACGGACTAGCATACGAGCAGTACTTC. Translation: CASSPNGLAYEQYF.

This chain uses TRBV5-4 with TRBJ2-4; D might be TRBD2 (7 bases). V was clipped by 2 bases and J by 0 bases, with 12 bases between them. CDR1 and CDR2 (germline): SGHNT, YYREEE (reference sequence). The CDR3 has 16 residues. In nucleotides, the CDR3 is TGTGCCAGCAGCTTACAGGGAGGGGTAGCCAAAAACATTCAGTACTTC. This codes for CASSLQGGVAKNIQYF.

The V and J genes are TRBV5-1 and TRBJ1-4; 9 bases match TRBD1. CDR1 and CDR2 from the germline V gene are SGHRS and YFSETQ. J lost 7 bases, V lost 4 bases, and 2 bases had no gene match. CDR3 length: 13 amino acids. CDR3: CASSPQGAEKLFF. The CDR3 DNA is TGCGCCAGCAGCCCACAGGGGGCTGAAAAACTGTTTTTT.

V gene TRBV12-3 or TRBV12-4 combines with J gene TRBJ1-2; tentative D call: TRBD1 (5 bases). CDR3 length: 12 residues. Trimming removed 6 bases from V and 8 bases from J, with 13 bases in between. The CDR3 here is CASSILTEGYTF. DNA for the CDR3: TGTGCCAGCAGCATCCTGACAGAAGGCTACACCTTC.

The chain has TRBV7-6 and TRBJ1-6; D not resolved. The V gene lost 0 bases and the J gene lost 5 bases, with 8 bases spanning the gap. CDR3 length: 15 amino acids. Germline CDR1 reads SGHVS; CDR2 reads FNYEAQ. The CDR3 protein is CASSLAGRNNSPLHF. The CDR3 nucleotides read TGTGCCAGCAGCTTAGCCGGGAGAAATAATTCACCCCTCCACTTT. The entire variable domain, with the rest obtained from reference TRBV7-6 and TRBJ1-6, is as follows: GAGVSQSPRYKVTKRGQDVALRCDPISGHVSLYWYRQALGQGPEFLTYFNYEAQQDKSGLPNDRFSAERPEGSISTLTIQRTEQRDSAMYRCASSLAGRNNSPLHFGNGTRLTVT.

The chain couples TRBV6-5 to TRBJ2-3; a weak D match, TRBD2 (7 bases). Looked up from germline, CDR1 is MNHEY and CDR2 is SVGAGI. The CDR3 has 15 residues. V shed 8 bases and J shed 3 bases, with 18 bases lying between them. CDR3 sequence reads: CASQWGASGTDTQYF. CDR3 in DNA: TGTGCCAGCCAGTGGGGGGCTAGCGGAACAGATACGCAGTATTTT.

V usage is TRBV6-2 or TRBV6-3 and J usage is TRBJ2-7; TRBD1 matches 7 bases. The CDR3 is made up of 14 amino acids. V was pared by 4 bases and J by 2 bases, with 5 bases of the junction left unmatched. The germline V gene encodes CDR1 MNHEY and CDR2 SVGEGT. The CDR3 sequence: CASSSPTGTYEQYF. The CDR3 DNA follows: TGTGCCAGCAGTTCCCCGACAGGGACCTACGAGCAGTACTTC.

The chain carries TRBV12-5 and TRBJ1-5, with D maybe TRBD1 (5 bases). The V end lost 6 bases, the J end lost 2 bases, and 17 bases lay between the germline ends. The CDR3 is made up of 16 amino acids. The germline CDR1 and CDR2 sequences are LGHNT and FRNRAP. CDR3 in DNA: TGTGCTAGTGGCCCCCATTTGGGGGAGGGCAATCAGCCCCAGCATTTT. Translating gives CASGPHLGEGNQPQHF.